This T cell receptor beta chain was found in a study of blood T cell repertoires in COVID-19. In the study overall: Samples came from the United States, Italy and Spain, spanning acute and convalescent COVID-19. PBMCs, B-cell-depleted T cells, or T cells provided the cDNA or gDNA that made up the material.

Under the authors' procedure: Using reference gene primer amplification, nucleated cell counts were estimated. TCRdb's table, derived via immunoSEQ multiplex PCR, lists solely in-frame clones and lacks some. That table supplies the V and J calls and clone size; D and trimming were determined from the DNA. This table has more than 130,000 clones, 88% appearing once. The germline V gene encodes CDR1 MGHDK and CDR2 SYGVNS. The CDR3 totals 11 residues. Trimming took off 7 bases at V and 8 bases at J, with 9 bases between the two ends. This clone was detected only a few times. The sample consisted of peripheral blood. The V call is TRBV25-1, the J call TRBJ2-1; tentative D call: TRBD1 (5 bases). The TCR was taken from a man aged 50 to 60 with active or convalescent COVID-19. CDR3 in amino acids: CASTIGDEQFF. CDR3 sequence (DNA): TGTGCCAGCACCATAGGGGATGAGCAGTTCTTC. Variable domain in full (rest from reference TRBV25-1 and TRBJ2-1): EADIYQTPRYLVIGTGKKITLECSQTMGHDKMYWYQQDPGMELHLIHYSYGVNSTEKGDLSSESTVSRIRTEHFPLTLESARPSHTSQYLCASTIGDEQFFGPGTRLTVL.